This T cell receptor beta chain originates from a study of CD8 T cells in ankylosing spondylitis. The study, taken as a whole, reports: Certain motif variants had earlier appeared in reactive arthritis synovial fluid and blood. Clones linked to disease, bearing a CD8+ phenotype, were relatively rare in peripheral blood.

A quantitative 5'-RACE method, one with molecular barcodes, was used to make TCR beta libraries. TCRdb independently ran MiXCR on the 5' RACE reads; one entry per CDR3 protein. The sample shows 9,700 or so distinct CDR3 sequences, roughly 6% of them seen only once. Germline CDR1 MRHNA, CDR2 SNTAGT. The CDR3 totals 17 residues. Trimming shortened V by 0 bases and J by 9 bases, and 23 bases separated the two germline ends. This clonotype was seen at least ten times. Its antigen is not identified. Sequenced sample: blood, either unsorted or a sorted T cell fraction (not recorded which). The chain links TRBV6-4 to TRBJ2-5; D remains unclear. This receptor was identified in a female donor with ankylosing spondylitis or in good health (not recorded which). Written as DNA, the CDR3 is TGTGCCAGCAGTGACTCATCTGGCACTGAGGTTTGTTTGTCCCAGTACTTC. The encoded protein is CASSDSSGTEVCLSQYF.